This TCR beta chain is drawn from a study of blood T cell repertoires in COVID-19. Repertoires were generated with immunoSEQ multiplex PCR, while TCRdb's copy carries only in-frame clones and drops some. The table lists around 180,000 clones, around 90% of them singletons. The CDR3 consists of 14 residues. Trimming took 0 bases from V and 8 from J; bases not matched to a gene: 4. CDR1 is WSHSY, CDR2 SAAADI, per germline. Material: peripheral blood. The genes are TRBV10-2 and TRBJ2-1, with 7 bases fitting TRBD2. The TCR sequence derives from a man aged 60 to 69 with acute or convalescent COVID-19. The CDR3 loop is CASSESGGQDEQFF. In DNA, the CDR3 is TGCGCCAGCAGTGAGTCGGGAGGGCAGGATGAGCAGTTCTTC.